This TCR beta chain was sequenced in a study of response to subunit inactivated influenza vaccine. This CDR3 is 14 amino acids long. Germline values: CDR1 LGHNA, CDR2 YSLEER. Trimming shortened V by 4 bases and J by 0 bases, and 8 bases separated the two germline ends. TCRdb re-analysed the RT-PCR reads in MiXCR, keeping a single row per CDR3 protein. This table has 450,000 to 550,000 distinct CDR3 sequences, roughly 27% appearing once. This chain uses TRBV4-3 with TRBJ2-3; D possibly corresponds to TRBD1 (6 bases). This TCR came from a man aged 50-59 years who received an inactivated influenza vaccine. The specimen was CD4+ T cells sorted from PBMCs, collected more than 4 days after vaccination. In nucleotides, the CDR3 is TGCGCCAGCAGCCCGGACAGCAGCACAGATACGCAGTATTTT. Residues: CASSPDSSTDTQYF.